These 9 T cell receptor beta chains originate from one sample sequenced in a study of blood T cell repertoires in COVID-19. The data were produced by immunoSEQ multiplex PCR, yet TCRdb's version contains in-frame clones alone and is incomplete. The repertoire holds 30,000 to 35,000 clones, 93% seen once, with 5.2% in the top ten. Sequencing was carried out using peripheral blood. The receptors derive from a human donor in a cohort sampled during active COVID-19.

The chain couples TRBV2 to TRBJ2-7; the match to TRBD1 covers 7 bases. Germline CDR1 SNHLY, CDR2 FYNNEI. This CDR3 comprises 14 residues. The junction had 5 bases not matched to a gene; V was cut back by 6 bases and J by 0 bases. CDR3 sequence reads: CASRRTGASYEQYF. The CDR3 DNA sequence: TGTGCCAGCAGGAGGACAGGCGCCTCCTACGAGCAGTACTTC.

The genes are TRBV2 and TRBJ1-1, with D perhaps matching TRBD1 (5 bases). The CDR3 length is 13 residues. Germline V gene data show CDR1 as SNHLY and CDR2 as FYNNEI. Trimming stripped 11 bases from V and 0 bases from J, with 13 bases between. The CDR3 is CAGGVGMNTEAFF. CDR3 sequence (DNA): TGTGCCGGAGGGGTGGGCATGAACACTGAAGCTTTCTTT.

J is TRBJ1-4 and V is TRBV7-8, with 11 bases matching TRBD1. V lost 4 bases and J lost 7; bases outside the gene matches: 8. Germline V lookup: CDR1 SGHVS, CDR2 FQNEAQ. This CDR3 comprises 16 residues. The CDR3 loop reads CASSSKRTGGGEKLFF. Here the CDR3 DNA reads TGTGCCAGCAGCTCCAAACGGACAGGGGGCGGTGAAAAACTGTTTTTT.

The rearrangement uses TRBV28 and TRBJ2-5, with a weak D call TRBD2 (7 bases). The CDR3 length is 15 residues. Trimming cost V 2 bases and J 4 bases, with 14 bases left between them. Germline CDR1 is MDHEN and CDR2 is SYDVKM. This CDR3 reads CASSLRRGGGETQYF. The DNA of the CDR3 is TGTGCCAGCAGTTTACGGCGGGGAGGGGGAGAGACCCAGTACTTC.

The chain joins TRBV25-1 to TRBJ2-3; TRBD2 aligns across 8 bases. Germline CDR1 MGHDK, CDR2 SYGVNS. The junction had 7 bases not matched to a gene; V was cut back by 4 bases and J by 1 base. The CDR3 consists of 16 residues. CDR3 nucleotides: TGTGCCAGCAGTGGGCGGACTAGCCGCCGCACAGATACGCAGTATTTT. Protein: CASSGRTSRRTDTQYF.

The chain is built from TRBV7-9 and TRBJ2-2; tentatively, D is TRBD2 (6 bases). The V gene lost 6 bases and the J gene lost 6 bases, with 17 bases spanning the gap. The CDR3 is 15 amino acids. Germline V gene data show CDR1 as SEHNR and CDR2 as FQNEAQ (reference sequence). The DNA of the CDR3 is TGTGCCAGCAGTCCCTTCGCCTCGGGGGCCGGGGAGCTGTTTTTT. It yields the protein CASSPFASGAGELFF. The whole variable domain, filled in from reference TRBV7-9 and TRBJ2-2, reads DTGVSQNPRHKITKRGQNVTFRCDPISEHNRLYWYRQTLGQGPEFLTYFQNEAQLEKSRLLSDRFSAERPKGSFSTLEIQRTEQGDSAMYLCASSPFASGAGELFFGEGSRLTVL.

The chain uses TRBV7-9 and TRBJ2-2, with 11 nucleotides matching TRBD1. This CDR3 is 15 amino acids long. V was pared by 4 bases and J by 5 bases, with 3 bases of the junction left unmatched. Germline values: CDR1 SEHNR, CDR2 FQNEAQ (reference sequence). CDR3 DNA sequence: TGTGCCAGCAGCTCGGACAGGGGGCAGACCGGGGAGCTGTTTTTT. Amino acid sequence: CASSSDRGQTGELFF.

V is TRBV7-8 and J is TRBJ1-2; no definite D call. Between the trimmed V and J ends, which lost 4 bases and 8 bases, there was a span of 11 bases. This CDR3 comprises 12 residues. Per the germline V gene, CDR1 is SGHVS and CDR2 is FQNEAQ. The CDR3 DNA follows: TGTGCCAGCAGCTCTTATCGGCGGGGCTACACCTTC. Residues: CASSSYRRGYTF.

V usage is TRBV5-6 and J usage is TRBJ2-5, with D possibly being TRBD2 (6 bases). The CDR3 consists of 13 residues. V lost 4 bases, J lost 1 base, and 8 bases lay in between. The germline V gene has CDR1 SGHDT and CDR2 YYEEEE. The CDR3 bases are TGTGCCAGCAGCCGCGGGACCCAAGAGACCCAGTACTTC. Translating gives CASSRGTQETQYF. The full variable domain, rest sourced from reference TRBV5-6 and TRBJ2-5, is DAGVTQSPTHLIKTRGQQVTLRCSPKSGHDTVSWYQQALGQGPQFIFQYYEEEERQRGNFPDRFSGHQFPNYSSELNVNALLLGDSALYLCASSRGTQETQYFGPGTRLLVL.